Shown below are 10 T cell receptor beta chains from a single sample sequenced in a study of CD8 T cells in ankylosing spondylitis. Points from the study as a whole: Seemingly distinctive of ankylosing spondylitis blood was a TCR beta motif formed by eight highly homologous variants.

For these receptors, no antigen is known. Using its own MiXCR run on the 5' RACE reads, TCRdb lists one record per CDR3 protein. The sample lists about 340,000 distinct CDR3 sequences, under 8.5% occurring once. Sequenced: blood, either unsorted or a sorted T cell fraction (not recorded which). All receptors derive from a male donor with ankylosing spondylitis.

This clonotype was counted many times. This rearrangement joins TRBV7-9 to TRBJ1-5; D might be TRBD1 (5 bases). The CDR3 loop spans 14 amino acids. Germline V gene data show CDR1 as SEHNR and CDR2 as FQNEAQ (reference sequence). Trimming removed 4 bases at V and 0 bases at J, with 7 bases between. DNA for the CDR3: TGTGCCAGCAGCTCGGGGGGTAGCAATCAGCCCCAGCATTTT. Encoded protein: CASSSGGSNQPQHF.

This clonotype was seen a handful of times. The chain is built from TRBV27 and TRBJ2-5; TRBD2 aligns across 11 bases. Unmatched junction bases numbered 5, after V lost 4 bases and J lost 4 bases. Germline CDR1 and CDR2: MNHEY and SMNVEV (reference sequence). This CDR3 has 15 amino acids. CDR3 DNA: TGTGCCAGCAGTTCGGGTAGCGGGGGGGGAGAGACCCAGTACTTC. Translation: CASSSGSGGGETQYF.

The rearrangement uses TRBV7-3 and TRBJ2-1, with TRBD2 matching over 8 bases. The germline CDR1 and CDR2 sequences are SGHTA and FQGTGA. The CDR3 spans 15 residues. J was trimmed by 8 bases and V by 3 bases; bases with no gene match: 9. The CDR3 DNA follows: TGTGCCAGCAGCTTTAGCAGCGGGAGAGGCTATGAGCAGTTCTTC. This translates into CASSFSSGRGYEQFF.

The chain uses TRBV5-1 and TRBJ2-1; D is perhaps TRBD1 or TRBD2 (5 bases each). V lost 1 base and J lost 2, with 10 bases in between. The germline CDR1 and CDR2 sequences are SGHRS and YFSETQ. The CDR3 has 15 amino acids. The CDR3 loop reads CASSLQGAPYNEQFF. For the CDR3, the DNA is TGCGCCAGCAGCTTGCAGGGAGCACCCTACAATGAGCAGTTCTTC.

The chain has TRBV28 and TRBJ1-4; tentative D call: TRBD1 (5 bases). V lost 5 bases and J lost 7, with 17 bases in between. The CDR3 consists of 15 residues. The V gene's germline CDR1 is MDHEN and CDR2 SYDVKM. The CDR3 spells CASSASGLIPEKLFF. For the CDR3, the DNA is TGTGCCAGCAGTGCCTCAGGGTTAATCCCTGAAAAACTGTTTTTT.

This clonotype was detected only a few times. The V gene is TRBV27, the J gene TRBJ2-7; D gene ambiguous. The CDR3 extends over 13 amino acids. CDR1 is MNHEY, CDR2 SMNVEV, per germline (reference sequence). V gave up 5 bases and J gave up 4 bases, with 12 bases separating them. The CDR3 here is CASSTRPPYEQYF. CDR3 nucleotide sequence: TGTGCCAGCAGTACCCGACCACCGTACGAGCAGTACTTC.

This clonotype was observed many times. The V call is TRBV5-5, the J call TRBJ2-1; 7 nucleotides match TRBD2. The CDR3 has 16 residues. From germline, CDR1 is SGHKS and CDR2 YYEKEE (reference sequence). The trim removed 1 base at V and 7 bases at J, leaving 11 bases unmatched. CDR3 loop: CASSLYSGGPSNEQFF. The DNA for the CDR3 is TGTGCCAGCAGCTTGTACTCGGGAGGCCCCTCTAATGAGCAGTTCTTC. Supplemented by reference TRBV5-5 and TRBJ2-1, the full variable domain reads DAGVTQSPTHLIKTRGQQVTLRCSPISGHKSVSWYQQVLGQGPQFIFQYYEKEERGRGNFPDRFSARQFPNYSSELNVNALLLGDSALYLCASSLYSGGPSNEQFFGPGTRLTVL.

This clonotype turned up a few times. The CDR3 reads CATRLQGAQTQYF. Written as DNA, the CDR3 is TGTGCCACCAGACTGCAGGGGGCTCAGACCCAGTACTTC. The rearrangement uses TRBV15 and TRBJ2-5, with TRBD1 matching 8 bases. Trimming removed 6 bases from V and 6 bases from J; junction bases left unmatched: 6. The germline gives CDR1 LNHNV, CDR2 YYDKDF (reference sequence). This CDR3 is built from 13 residues.

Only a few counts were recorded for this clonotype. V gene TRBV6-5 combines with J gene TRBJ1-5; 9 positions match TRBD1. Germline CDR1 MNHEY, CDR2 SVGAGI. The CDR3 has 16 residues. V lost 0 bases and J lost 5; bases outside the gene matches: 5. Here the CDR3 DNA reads TGTGCCAGCAGTTACTCGATGGACAGGGGTGATCAGCCCCAGCATTTT. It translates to CASSYSMDRGDQPQHF.

The CDR3 reads CASSRASGRAIGELFF. The CDR3 coding sequence is TGTGCCAGCAGTAGGGCCAGCGGGAGGGCCATCGGGGAGCTGTTTTTT. V usage is TRBV2 and J usage is TRBJ2-2; the match to TRBD2 covers 10 bases. Trimming cost V 5 bases and J 7 bases; bases outside gene matches: 10. The CDR3 totals 16 residues. Germline assignment: CDR1 SNHLY and CDR2 FYNNEI.